The rows below give T cell receptor beta chains drawn from one sample of a study of T cell responses to AZD1222 COVID-19 vaccine. Some clones are missing from TCRdb's copy, which holds only in-frame ones; the method was immunoSEQ multiplex PCR. The data contain under 50,000 clones, 70% to 90% of them seen just once; the ten biggest clones take up 1.1%. The material sequenced was peripheral blood, taken 28 days after the second AZD1222 dose. Source of these receptors: an adult who received the AZD1222 COVID-19 vaccine. CDR3s include the opening cysteine and the closing phenylalanine or tryptophan. Each record gives: CDR3 length, clone size, D gene, J gene, V gene, CDR3 DNA, CDR3 protein. The D gene is left open where the match is weak. Part of the rows lack a size; the others show once, few, many or a class for expanded clones.

CDR3 length: 15; clone size: NA; D gene: NA; J gene: TRBJ2-7; V gene: TRBV3-1/TRBV3-2; CDR3 DNA: TGTGCCAGCAGCCCCTCAAATAACAGGGTTGGGGAGCAGTACTTC; CDR3 protein: CASSPSNNRVGEQYF
CDR3 length: 18; clone size: NA; D gene: TRBD1; J gene: TRBJ1-1; V gene: TRBV5-1; CDR3 DNA: TGCGCCAGCAGCAGAGGGACAGGGGATGCTCTATCGAACACTGAAGCTTTCTTT; CDR3 protein: CASSRGTGDALSNTEAFF
CDR3 length: 16; clone size: few; D gene: TRBD1; J gene: TRBJ2-7; V gene: TRBV24-1; CDR3 DNA: TGTGCCACCAGTGACCACCCGGGACAGGGTAGGGGCGAGCAGTACTTC; CDR3 protein: CATSDHPGQGRGEQYF
CDR3 length: 13; clone size: NA; D gene: NA; J gene: TRBJ2-1; V gene: TRBV3-1/TRBV3-2; CDR3 DNA: TGTGCCAGCAGCCCGGGGTGGGGCAATGAGCAGTTCTTC; CDR3 protein: CASSPGWGNEQFF
CDR3 length: 15; clone size: NA; D gene: NA; J gene: TRBJ2-1; V gene: TRBV3-1/TRBV3-2; CDR3 DNA: TGTGCCAGCAGCCAAGCCAGGTTGCGCGGCAATGAGCAGTTCTTC; CDR3 protein: CASSQARLRGNEQFF
CDR3 length: 16; clone size: NA; D gene: TRBD1; J gene: TRBJ2-7; V gene: TRBV4-1; CDR3 DNA: TGCGCCAGCAGCCAAGACCCAGGGGGCTTTCCCTACGAGCAGTACTTC; CDR3 protein: CASSQDPGGFPYEQYF
CDR3 length: 15; clone size: NA; D gene: NA; J gene: TRBJ2-1; V gene: TRBV9; CDR3 DNA: TGTGCCAGCAGCGCCAGTACGCTTGGAACCGGGGAGCAGTTCTTC; CDR3 protein: CASSASTLGTGEQFF
CDR3 length: 11; clone size: NA; D gene: TRBD1; J gene: TRBJ2-7; V gene: TRBV20-1; CDR3 DNA: TGCAGCGCCACAGGGGGCGGCGAGCAGTACTTC; CDR3 protein: CSATGGGEQYF
CDR3 length: 16; clone size: NA; D gene: TRBD2; J gene: TRBJ2-2; V gene: TRBV19; CDR3 DNA: TGTGCCAGTATTTTTAGCGGGAGGGCACGGACCGGGGAGCTGTTTTTT; CDR3 protein: CASIFSGRARTGELFF
CDR3 length: 15; clone size: NA; D gene: TRBD2; J gene: TRBJ2-1; V gene: TRBV3-1/TRBV3-2; CDR3 DNA: TGTGCCAGCAGCCAAGGGCGGGAGAGCTACAATGAGCAGTTCTTC; CDR3 protein: CASSQGRESYNEQFF
CDR3 length: 17; clone size: NA; D gene: NA; J gene: TRBJ2-1; V gene: TRBV7-9; CDR3 DNA: TGTGCCAGCAGCCACCCCAGGGGTGCGGGCTCCTACAATGAGCAGTTCTTC; CDR3 protein: CASSHPRGAGSYNEQFF
CDR3 length: 14; clone size: NA; D gene: NA; J gene: TRBJ2-7; V gene: TRBV4-3; CDR3 DNA: TGCGCCAGCAGCCAAGATTCGAGGTTCGCCGAGCAGTACTTC; CDR3 protein: CASSQDSRFAEQYF
CDR3 length: 13; clone size: NA; D gene: TRBD1; J gene: TRBJ1-2; V gene: TRBV7-9; CDR3 DNA: TGTGCCAGCAGCCGAGGACAGGATTATGGCTACACCTTC; CDR3 protein: CASSRGQDYGYTF
CDR3 length: 14; clone size: NA; D gene: NA; J gene: TRBJ2-7; V gene: TRBV5-4; CDR3 DNA: TGTGCCAGCAGCGGGACGGGACCCTCGTACGAGCAGTACTTC; CDR3 protein: CASSGTGPSYEQYF
CDR3 length: 15; clone size: NA; D gene: NA; J gene: TRBJ2-1; V gene: TRBV11-3; CDR3 DNA: TGTGCCAGCAGCTCCAGGGAAGCGGCCTACAATGAGCAGTTCTTC; CDR3 protein: CASSSREAAYNEQFF
CDR3 length: 18; clone size: once; D gene: NA; J gene: TRBJ1-3; V gene: TRBV5-1; CDR3 DNA: TGCGCCAGCAGCATAAAACCGACGACAGCCTCCTCTGGAAACACCATATATTTT; CDR3 protein: CASSIKPTTASSGNTIYF
CDR3 length: 12; clone size: NA; D gene: NA; J gene: TRBJ2-1; V gene: TRBV24-1; CDR3 DNA: TGTGCCACCAGTGACTACCTAGGACGGCAGTTCTTC; CDR3 protein: CATSDYLGRQFF
CDR3 length: 14; clone size: NA; D gene: NA; J gene: TRBJ2-2; V gene: TRBV6-5; CDR3 DNA: TGTGCCAGCAGGAATAACAGGGACCTCGGGGAGCTGTTTTTT; CDR3 protein: CASRNNRDLGELFF
CDR3 length: 11; clone size: NA; D gene: NA; J gene: TRBJ1-4; V gene: TRBV20-1; CDR3 DNA: TGCAGTGCCTTACAGAATGAAAAACTGTTTTTT; CDR3 protein: CSALQNEKLFF
CDR3 length: 15; clone size: NA; D gene: TRBD1; J gene: TRBJ2-7; V gene: TRBV3-1/TRBV3-2; CDR3 DNA: TGTGCCAGCAGCTTGACAGGGGCGGGTCACTACGAGCAGTACTTC; CDR3 protein: CASSLTGAGHYEQYF
CDR3 length: 14; clone size: NA; D gene: TRBD2; J gene: TRBJ2-3; V gene: TRBV29-1; CDR3 DNA: TGCAGCGTTCTCGGGACTAGCGGGACAGATACGCAGTATTTT; CDR3 protein: CSVLGTSGTDTQYF
CDR3 length: 17; clone size: NA; D gene: NA; J gene: TRBJ2-5; V gene: TRBV4-1; CDR3 DNA: TGCGCCAGCAGCCAACTCGGGCGACAGGGAGGGGGAGAGACCCAGTACTTC; CDR3 protein: CASSQLGRQGGGETQYF
CDR3 length: 14; clone size: NA; D gene: NA; J gene: TRBJ2-7; V gene: TRBV6-5; CDR3 DNA: TGTGCCAGCAGGGCTAGCTTTACCTCCAGCGAGCAGTACTTC; CDR3 protein: CASRASFTSSEQYF
CDR3 length: 13; clone size: NA; D gene: NA; J gene: TRBJ2-2; V gene: TRBV5-1; CDR3 DNA: TGCGCCAGCAGCCCCCCGGGGGCCGGGGAGCTGTTTTTT; CDR3 protein: CASSPPGAGELFF
CDR3 length: 13; clone size: NA; D gene: NA; J gene: TRBJ2-2; V gene: TRBV7-9; CDR3 DNA: TGTGCCAGCAGCCCGCCAAGGACCGGGGAGCTGTTTTTT; CDR3 protein: CASSPPRTGELFF
CDR3 length: 15; clone size: once; D gene: NA; J gene: TRBJ2-2; V gene: TRBV7-2; CDR3 DNA: TGTGCCAGCAGCTTTGCAGGAAGAGGCGCCGGGGAGCTGTTTTTT; CDR3 protein: CASSFAGRGAGELFF
CDR3 length: 13; clone size: NA; D gene: TRBD2; J gene: TRBJ2-5; V gene: TRBV18; CDR3 DNA: TGTGCCAGCTCACCGGGAGGGAAGGAGACCCAGTACTTC; CDR3 protein: CASSPGGKETQYF
CDR3 length: 16; clone size: NA; D gene: NA; J gene: TRBJ2-2; V gene: TRBV5-1; CDR3 DNA: TGCGCCAGCAGCCCCCTTTGGAGCGCGAACACCGGGGAGCTGTTTTTT; CDR3 protein: CASSPLWSANTGELFF
CDR3 length: 15; clone size: NA; D gene: NA; J gene: TRBJ1-6; V gene: TRBV11-2; CDR3 DNA: TGTGCCAGCAGCTCAGGCGGCCGGTATAATTCACCCCTCCACTTT; CDR3 protein: CASSSGGRYNSPLHF
CDR3 length: 14; clone size: NA; D gene: NA; J gene: TRBJ1-1; V gene: TRBV10-3; CDR3 DNA: TGTGCCATCAATTCCGGGACCGGAAACACTGAAGCTTTCTTT; CDR3 protein: CAINSGTGNTEAFF
CDR3 length: 14; clone size: once; D gene: NA; J gene: TRBJ2-7; V gene: TRBV15; CDR3 DNA: TGTGCCACCAGCAGAGATTTACAGCGCAGCGAGCAGTACTTC; CDR3 protein: CATSRDLQRSEQYF
CDR3 length: 16; clone size: NA; D gene: NA; J gene: TRBJ2-2; V gene: TRBV6-5; CDR3 DNA: TGTGCCAGCAGTTACGGTTACACAACCATCACCGGGGAGCTGTTTTTT; CDR3 protein: CASSYGYTTITGELFF
CDR3 length: 11; clone size: NA; D gene: NA; J gene: TRBJ2-1; V gene: TRBV10-3; CDR3 DNA: TGTGCCATCAGGGGAGGCGATGAGCAGTTCTTC; CDR3 protein: CAIRGGDEQFF
CDR3 length: 16; clone size: NA; D gene: TRBD2; J gene: TRBJ2-7; V gene: TRBV19; CDR3 DNA: TGTGCCAGTAGTATATTACACAGGACTAGCGGCTACGAGCAGTACTTC; CDR3 protein: CASSILHRTSGYEQYF
CDR3 length: 11; clone size: NA; D gene: NA; J gene: TRBJ2-7; V gene: TRBV29-1; CDR3 DNA: TGCAGCGTTAGCCGTTTTGACGAGCAGTACTTC; CDR3 protein: CSVSRFDEQYF
CDR3 length: 13; clone size: few; D gene: NA; J gene: TRBJ1-1; V gene: TRBV19; CDR3 DNA: TGTGCCAGTAGGATACAGGGAAACACTGAAGCTTTCTTT; CDR3 protein: CASRIQGNTEAFF
CDR3 length: 12; clone size: NA; D gene: NA; J gene: TRBJ1-4; V gene: TRBV3-1/TRBV3-2; CDR3 DNA: TGTGCCAGCAGCCTATCCCCAATAAAACTGTTTTTT; CDR3 protein: CASSLSPIKLFF
CDR3 length: 12; clone size: NA; D gene: NA; J gene: TRBJ2-2; V gene: TRBV6-5; CDR3 DNA: TGTGCCACCCGGAAGGGACCCGGGGAGCTGTTTTTT; CDR3 protein: CATRKGPGELFF
CDR3 length: 13; clone size: NA; D gene: NA; J gene: TRBJ1-2; V gene: TRBV28; CDR3 DNA: TGTGCCAGCAGTTTACACAGGGACTATGGCTACACCTTC; CDR3 protein: CASSLHRDYGYTF
CDR3 length: 14; clone size: NA; D gene: TRBD2; J gene: TRBJ2-7; V gene: TRBV19; CDR3 DNA: TGTGCCAGTAGTTCTAGCGGGAGTTCGTCAAGGCAGTACTTC; CDR3 protein: CASSSSGSSSRQYF
CDR3 length: 15; clone size: NA; D gene: TRBD1; J gene: TRBJ1-2; V gene: TRBV7-9; CDR3 DNA: TGTGCCAGCAGCCCGAGGACAGGGGGAAACTATGGCTACACCTTC; CDR3 protein: CASSPRTGGNYGYTF
CDR3 length: 15; clone size: NA; D gene: NA; J gene: TRBJ2-1; V gene: TRBV10-2; CDR3 DNA: TGCGCCAGCAGTGAGAGGTTGGGGGGATACAATGAGCAGTTCTTC; CDR3 protein: CASSERLGGYNEQFF
CDR3 length: 11; clone size: NA; D gene: NA; J gene: TRBJ2-5; V gene: TRBV2; CDR3 DNA: TGTGCCAGCGGGCAGTCAGAGACCCAGTACTTC; CDR3 protein: CASGQSETQYF
CDR3 length: 15; clone size: NA; D gene: NA; J gene: TRBJ2-1; V gene: TRBV5-1; CDR3 DNA: TGCGCCAGCAGCTTGGCCCGGGGGCAGTTCGATGAGCAGTTCTTC; CDR3 protein: CASSLARGQFDEQFF
CDR3 length: 13; clone size: NA; D gene: NA; J gene: TRBJ1-1; V gene: TRBV19; CDR3 DNA: TGTGCCAGTAGTATGAGATACGGCGCTGAAGCTTTCTTT; CDR3 protein: CASSMRYGAEAFF
CDR3 length: 12; clone size: NA; D gene: NA; J gene: TRBJ1-1; V gene: TRBV6-1; CDR3 DNA: TGTGCCAGCAGTGAAGCATGGACTGAAGCTTTCTTT; CDR3 protein: CASSEAWTEAFF
CDR3 length: 16; clone size: NA; D gene: TRBD2; J gene: TRBJ2-3; V gene: TRBV30; CDR3 DNA: TGTGCCTGGAGTCAGACTAGCGGGAGTGTCACAGATACGCAGTATTTT; CDR3 protein: CAWSQTSGSVTDTQYF
CDR3 length: 15; clone size: NA; D gene: NA; J gene: TRBJ1-1; V gene: TRBV2; CDR3 DNA: TGTGCCAGCAGAATACAGGGTATAATGGACACTGAAGCTTTCTTT; CDR3 protein: CASRIQGIMDTEAFF
CDR3 length: 13; clone size: once; D gene: TRBD1; J gene: TRBJ2-5; V gene: TRBV5-1; CDR3 DNA: TGCGCCAGCAGCCCACGACAGGGTGAGACCCAGTACTTC; CDR3 protein: CASSPRQGETQYF
CDR3 length: 14; clone size: NA; D gene: NA; J gene: TRBJ2-3; V gene: TRBV20-1; CDR3 DNA: TGCAGTGCTAGTAAAGCATCCTTTGCAGATACGCAGTATTTT; CDR3 protein: CSASKASFADTQYF
CDR3 length: 12; clone size: once; D gene: NA; J gene: TRBJ1-5; V gene: TRBV28; CDR3 DNA: TGTGCCAGCAGTGAACCGGGAGGGGGACGAAGATTT; CDR3 protein: CASSEPGGGRRF
CDR3 length: 13; clone size: NA; D gene: NA; J gene: TRBJ2-1; V gene: TRBV6-2/TRBV6-3; CDR3 DNA: TGTGCCAGCAGCGACCCCTCAAGGAGGTCGCAGTTCTTC; CDR3 protein: CASSDPSRRSQFF
CDR3 length: 13; clone size: NA; D gene: NA; J gene: TRBJ1-1; V gene: TRBV6-5; CDR3 DNA: TGTGCCAGCAGTTACAATGGGGGCACTGAAGCTTTCTTT; CDR3 protein: CASSYNGGTEAFF